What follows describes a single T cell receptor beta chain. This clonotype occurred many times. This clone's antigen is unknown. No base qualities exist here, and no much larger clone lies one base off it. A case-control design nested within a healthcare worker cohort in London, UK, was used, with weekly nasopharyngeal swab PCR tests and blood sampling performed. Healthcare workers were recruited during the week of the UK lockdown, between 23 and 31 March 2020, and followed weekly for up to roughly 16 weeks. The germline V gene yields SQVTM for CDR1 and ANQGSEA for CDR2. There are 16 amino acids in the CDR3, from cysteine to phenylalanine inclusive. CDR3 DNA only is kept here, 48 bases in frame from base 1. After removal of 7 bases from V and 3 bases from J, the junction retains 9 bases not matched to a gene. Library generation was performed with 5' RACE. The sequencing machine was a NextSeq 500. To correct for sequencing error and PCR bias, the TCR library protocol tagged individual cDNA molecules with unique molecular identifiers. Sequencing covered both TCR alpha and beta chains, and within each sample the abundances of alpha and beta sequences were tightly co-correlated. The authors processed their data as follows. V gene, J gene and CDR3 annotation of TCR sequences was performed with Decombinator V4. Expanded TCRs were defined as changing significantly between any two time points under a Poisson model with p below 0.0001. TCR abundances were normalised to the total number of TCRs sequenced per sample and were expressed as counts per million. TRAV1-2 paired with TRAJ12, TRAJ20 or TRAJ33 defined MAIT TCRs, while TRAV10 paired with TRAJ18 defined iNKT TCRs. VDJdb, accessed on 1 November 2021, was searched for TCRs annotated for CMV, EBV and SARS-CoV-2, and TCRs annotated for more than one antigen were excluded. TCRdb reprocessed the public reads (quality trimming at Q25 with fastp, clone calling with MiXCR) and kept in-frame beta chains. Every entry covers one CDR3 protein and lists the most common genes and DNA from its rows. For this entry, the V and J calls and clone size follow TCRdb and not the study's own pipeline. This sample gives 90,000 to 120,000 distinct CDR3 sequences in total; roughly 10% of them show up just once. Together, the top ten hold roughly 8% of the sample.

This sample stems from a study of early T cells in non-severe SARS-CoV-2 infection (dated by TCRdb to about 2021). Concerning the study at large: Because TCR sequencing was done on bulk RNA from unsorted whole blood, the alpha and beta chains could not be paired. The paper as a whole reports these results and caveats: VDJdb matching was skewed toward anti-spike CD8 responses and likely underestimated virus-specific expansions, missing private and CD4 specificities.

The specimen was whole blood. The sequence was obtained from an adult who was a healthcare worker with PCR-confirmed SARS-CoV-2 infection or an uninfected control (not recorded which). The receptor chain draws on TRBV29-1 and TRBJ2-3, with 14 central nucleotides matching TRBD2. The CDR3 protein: CSGGLAGGGYTDTQYF. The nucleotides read TGCAGCGGTGGACTAGCGGGAGGAGGTTATACAGATACGCAGTATTTT.